Listed below are T cell receptor beta chains from one sample, sequenced in a study of T cells in Graves' hyperthyroidism and ophthalmopathy. Each CDR3 protein gets one entry after TCRdb re-called the multiplex PCR reads with MiXCR. Here the sample spans 800,000 or so distinct CDR3 sequences, around 38% being singletons. Sequencing input: blood. The receptors stem from a man aged 18-30 years with Graves' hyperthyroidism. The CDR3 runs from the conserved cysteine through the conserved F or W. The order of the fields is J gene, CDR3 length, clone size, V gene, D gene, CDR3 DNA, CDR3 protein. A D gene is named only where the DNA matches it firmly. Size is omitted from some rows. Given values are once, few, many or a class for expanded clones.

>TRBJ1-1|15|many|TRBV29-1|-
TGCAGCGTTGAAAAGGACGGCAGGGGTGACACTGAAGCTTTCTTT
CSVEKDGRGDTEAFF
>TRBJ1-2|16|-|TRBV7-9|TRBD1
TGTGCCAGCAGCGCACGCAGGACAGGGATAAACTATGGCTACACCTTC
CASSARRTGINYGYTF
>TRBJ1-5|13|many|TRBV9|-
TGTGCCAGCAGCACCCAGGGCGGGGGGCACCAGCATTTT
CASSTQGGGHQHF
>TRBJ1-2|16|-|TRBV12-3/TRBV12-4|TRBD1
TGTGCCAGCAGCCGAACGGGACAGAGAGCTAACTATGGCTACACCTTC
CASSRTGQRANYGYTF
>TRBJ2-5|15|-|TRBV7-2|TRBD2
TGTGCCAGCAGCTCAGTCGCGGGAGTGGAAGAGACCCAGTACTTC
CASSSVAGVEETQYF
>TRBJ2-6|16|few|TRBV5-5|-
TGTGCCAGCAGCTTGGAGGATGGCTCTGGGGCCAACGTCCTGACTTTC
CASSLEDGSGANVLTF
>TRBJ2-7|14|-|TRBV7-9|TRBD1
TGCGCCAGCAGTATGGACAGGGGGAGGAACGAGCAGTACTTC
CASSMDRGRNEQYF
>TRBJ1-1|12|few|TRBV13|-
TGTGCCAGCAGTTTCCCCTTCGAAGAAGCTTTCTTT
CASSFPFEEAFF
>TRBJ2-5|17|many|TRBV2|TRBD2
TGTGCCAGCAGTGAAAAGTATGGGACTAGCGGTAAAGAGACCCAGTACTTC
CASSEKYGTSGKETQYF
>TRBJ1-5|15|-|TRBV12-3/TRBV12-4|TRBD1
TGTGCCAGCAGCCGAAACAGGGGGGGGGGGCAGCCCCAGCATTTT
CASSRNRGGGQPQHF
>TRBJ2-5|11|-|TRBV11-1|-
TGTGTCAGCGGCCTCGAGGAGACCCAGTACTTC
CVSGLEETQYF
>TRBJ1-5|16|-|TRBV19|-
TGTGCCAGTAGTATATCGTCCAGGGTAGGCAATCAGCCCCAGCATTTT
CASSISSRVGNQPQHF
>TRBJ2-5|13|many|TRBV7-9|TRBD2
TGTGCCAGCAGCTTGGGGACTACAGAGACCCAGTACTTC
CASSLGTTETQYF
>TRBJ2-5|13|many|TRBV29-1|-
TGCAGCGTACAGGGGGCGGGAGGAGAGACCCAGTACTTC
CSVQGAGGETQYF
>TRBJ1-1|17|many|TRBV25-1|TRBD1
TGTGCCAGCAGTGATTTCGGTCTGACAGGGGGCGGGACTGAAGCTTTCTTT
CASSDFGLTGGGTEAFF
>TRBJ1-3|15|few|TRBV11-2|TRBD1
TGTGCCAGCAGCTTATACAGGGGGCTCGGAAACACCATATATTTT
CASSLYRGLGNTIYF
>TRBJ1-5|13|many|TRBV2|-
TGTGCCAGCAGTGGTGAGGAGGATCAGCCCCAGCATTTT
CASSGEEDQPQHF
>TRBJ1-6|14|many|TRBV9|-
TGTGCCAGCAGCGTAGACCTCTCGTCTTCACCCCTCCACTTT
CASSVDLSSSPLHF
>TRBJ1-4|14|many|TRBV7-9|-
TGTGCCAGCAGCGCCACAGTATCCCTTGAAAAACTGTTTTTT
CASSATVSLEKLFF
>TRBJ2-7|19|-|TRBV7-2|TRBD1
TGTGCCAGCAGCGCCTTTCGGGGACAGGGGAGATCGGGCTCCTACGAGCAGTACTTC
CASSAFRGQGRSGSYEQYF